This is a list of T cell receptor beta chains from one sample in a study of cytomegalovirus exposure and HLA in healthy donors. Profiled with immunoSEQ multiplex PCR; TCRdb holds only in-frame clones, not every one. The table records tens of thousands of clones, 84% of them present only once. Material for sequencing was PBMCs. The receptors were gathered from a woman aged 18-29 years in good health and CMV-seronegative. The CDR3 runs from the conserved cysteine through the conserved F or W. D genes are given only for firm matches. The size field is filled for only some rows; it gives once, few, many or a size class.

clone_size: NA
j_call: TRBJ2-7
v_call: TRBV15
d_call: TRBD2
cdr3_nt: TGTGCCACTTCTACTAGCGCCGCTCTCCCCTCCTACGAGCAGTACTTC
cdr3_aa: CATSTSAALPSYEQYF

clone_size: NA
j_call: TRBJ1-2
v_call: TRBV19
d_call: NA
cdr3_nt: TGTGCCAGTAGGGCTACAGAGAACTATGGCTACACCTTC
cdr3_aa: CASRATENYGYTF

clone_size: NA
j_call: TRBJ1-4
v_call: TRBV7-9
d_call: NA
cdr3_nt: TGTGCCAGCAGCCGGATTTTGGGGCGAGAAAAACTGTTTTTT
cdr3_aa: CASSRILGREKLFF

clone_size: NA
j_call: TRBJ1-1
v_call: TRBV5-1
d_call: NA
cdr3_nt: TGCGCCAGCATGGAGACTGGGACATTGAACACTGAAGCTTTCTTT
cdr3_aa: CASMETGTLNTEAFF

clone_size: NA
j_call: TRBJ1-6
v_call: TRBV4-3
d_call: NA
cdr3_nt: TGCGCCAGCAGCCAAGGATCGGGGTTAACCTATAATTCACCCCTCCACTTT
cdr3_aa: CASSQGSGLTYNSPLHF

clone_size: NA
j_call: TRBJ1-1
v_call: TRBV7-9
d_call: NA
cdr3_nt: TGTGCCAGCAGCTTAGCCGGGGGGAACACTGAAGCTTTCTTT
cdr3_aa: CASSLAGGNTEAFF

clone_size: NA
j_call: TRBJ2-3
v_call: TRBV6-1
d_call: NA
cdr3_nt: TGTGCCAGCAGTGAATCTCCTCCAGATACGCAGTATTTT
cdr3_aa: CASSESPPDTQYF

clone_size: NA
j_call: TRBJ2-7
v_call: TRBV7-2
d_call: TRBD2
cdr3_nt: TGTGCCAGCAGCTTAGTGGGTGGGCGGGAGGGTAGTATGAAGTACTTC
cdr3_aa: CASSLVGGREGSMKYF

clone_size: NA
j_call: TRBJ2-2
v_call: TRBV4-1
d_call: NA
cdr3_nt: TGCGCCAGCAGCCAGGGGCCCGGGGAGCTGTTTTTT
cdr3_aa: CASSQGPGELFF

clone_size: few
j_call: TRBJ2-5
v_call: TRBV27
d_call: NA
cdr3_nt: TGTGCCAGCAGTTTAATGATGGGGGCTCAAGAGACCCAGTACTTC
cdr3_aa: CASSLMMGAQETQYF

clone_size: NA
j_call: TRBJ2-3
v_call: TRBV5-6
d_call: NA
cdr3_nt: TGTGCCAGCAGCTTGGGCGCCCGGAGGGCCGCAGATACGCAGTATTTT
cdr3_aa: CASSLGARRAADTQYF

clone_size: NA
j_call: TRBJ2-7
v_call: TRBV19
d_call: NA
cdr3_nt: TGTGCCAGTAGTGTAACGGACAGCCCGGGCTACGAGCAGTACTTC
cdr3_aa: CASSVTDSPGYEQYF

clone_size: NA
j_call: TRBJ1-1
v_call: TRBV5-1
d_call: NA
cdr3_nt: TGCGCCAGCAGCTTGGCGGGAGACACTGAAGCTTTCTTT
cdr3_aa: CASSLAGDTEAFF

clone_size: NA
j_call: TRBJ2-3
v_call: TRBV15
d_call: TRBD1
cdr3_nt: TGTGCCACCAGCAGGACAGGGGAAAAAACAGATACGCAGTATTTT
cdr3_aa: CATSRTGEKTDTQYF

clone_size: NA
j_call: TRBJ2-2
v_call: TRBV5-1
d_call: NA
cdr3_nt: TGCGCCAGCAGACACACTAGTCTTCCCGGGGAGCTGTTTTTT
cdr3_aa: CASRHTSLPGELFF

clone_size: NA
j_call: TRBJ2-2
v_call: TRBV11-2
d_call: NA
cdr3_nt: TGTGCCAGCAGCTTAAACAGATTCACCGGGGAGCTGTTTTTT
cdr3_aa: CASSLNRFTGELFF

clone_size: NA
j_call: TRBJ1-1
v_call: TRBV19
d_call: TRBD1
cdr3_nt: TGTGCCAGTAGTATCAAGGGGGCAAGGACTGAAGCTTTCTTT
cdr3_aa: CASSIKGARTEAFF

clone_size: few
j_call: TRBJ1-2
v_call: TRBV7-6
d_call: NA
cdr3_nt: TGTGCCAGCAGCCTACAGCCTGACACACTGGGCGGCTACACCTTC
cdr3_aa: CASSLQPDTLGGYTF

clone_size: NA
j_call: TRBJ1-1
v_call: TRBV11-2
d_call: TRBD1
cdr3_nt: TGTGCCAGCAGCTTAGCGAGGACAGGGGCAAGGAACACTGAAGCTTTCTTT
cdr3_aa: CASSLARTGARNTEAFF

clone_size: NA
j_call: TRBJ2-3
v_call: TRBV10-3
d_call: TRBD2
cdr3_nt: TGTGCCATCAGTTTAGCGGGAGGAGGCACAGATACGCAGTATTTT
cdr3_aa: CAISLAGGGTDTQYF

clone_size: NA
j_call: TRBJ1-2
v_call: TRBV19
d_call: TRBD1
cdr3_nt: TGTGCCACGACAGGGGGATATGGCTACACCTTC
cdr3_aa: CATTGGYGYTF

clone_size: few
j_call: TRBJ2-7
v_call: TRBV7-8
d_call: TRBD2
cdr3_nt: TGTGCCAGCAGCTTGCGGGAGGGTATGGCCGAGCAGTACTTC
cdr3_aa: CASSLREGMAEQYF

clone_size: few
j_call: TRBJ2-2
v_call: TRBV28
d_call: NA
cdr3_nt: TGTGCCAGCACTGAAGGACAGTCGAACACCGGGGAGCTGTTTTTT
cdr3_aa: CASTEGQSNTGELFF

clone_size: NA
j_call: TRBJ1-1
v_call: TRBV6-6
d_call: TRBD1
cdr3_nt: TGTGCCAGCAGTTACCAGGGGGCGGGCACTGAAGCTTTCTTT
cdr3_aa: CASSYQGAGTEAFF

clone_size: NA
j_call: TRBJ2-5
v_call: TRBV19
d_call: TRBD2
cdr3_nt: TGTGCCAGTAGTCGGACTAGCCGGGAGACCCAGTACTTC
cdr3_aa: CASSRTSRETQYF

clone_size: NA
j_call: TRBJ2-2
v_call: TRBV7-4
d_call: TRBD1
cdr3_nt: TGTGCCAGCAGCCCTTGGACAGGGGGTCACACCGGGGAGCTGTTTTTT
cdr3_aa: CASSPWTGGHTGELFF

clone_size: few
j_call: TRBJ2-5
v_call: TRBV25-1
d_call: TRBD1
cdr3_nt: TGTGCCAGCAGTGGGACAGGGGAAGGTGGAGAGACCCAGTACTTC
cdr3_aa: CASSGTGEGGETQYF

clone_size: once
j_call: TRBJ2-7
v_call: TRBV6-6
d_call: NA
cdr3_nt: TGTGCCAGCAGTTACTTCGGCGGGTCATCTCGCGAGCAGTACTTC
cdr3_aa: CASSYFGGSSREQYF

clone_size: NA
j_call: TRBJ2-7
v_call: TRBV18
d_call: NA
cdr3_nt: TGTGCCAGCTCACCAAACCTCCAACAGGGGGGGTCCTACGAGCAGTACTTC
cdr3_aa: CASSPNLQQGGSYEQYF

clone_size: NA
j_call: TRBJ2-5
v_call: TRBV7-2
d_call: NA
cdr3_nt: TGTGCCAGCAGCTCTGGTATCCAGGGAATAAGAAAGACCCAGTACTTC
cdr3_aa: CASSSGIQGIRKTQYF

clone_size: NA
j_call: TRBJ1-5
v_call: TRBV4-1
d_call: NA
cdr3_nt: TGCGCCAGCAGCCGGCCAACCGGGAAATTAAATCAGCCCCAGAATTTT
cdr3_aa: CASSRPTGKLNQPQNF

clone_size: once
j_call: TRBJ2-3
v_call: TRBV19
d_call: NA
cdr3_nt: TGTGCCAGTAGATCCGGGAGCTGGCCCGATACGCAGTATTTT
cdr3_aa: CASRSGSWPDTQYF

clone_size: NA
j_call: TRBJ1-1
v_call: TRBV19
d_call: NA
cdr3_nt: TGTGCCAGTACCGCGGGGGCAGGGTTGGTGAACACTGAAGCTTTCTTT
cdr3_aa: CASTAGAGLVNTEAFF

clone_size: few
j_call: TRBJ2-1
v_call: TRBV9
d_call: NA
cdr3_nt: TGTGCCAGCAGCGTAATAGCCAGCAACAATGAGCAGTTCTTC
cdr3_aa: CASSVIASNNEQFF

clone_size: NA
j_call: TRBJ1-4
v_call: TRBV6-6
d_call: NA
cdr3_nt: TGTGCCAGCACCCTCGGCGGAAGCTGGGTGGAAAAACTGTTTTTT
cdr3_aa: CASTLGGSWVEKLFF

clone_size: NA
j_call: TRBJ1-5
v_call: TRBV12-5
d_call: NA
cdr3_nt: TGTGCTAGTGGTTTGGTTGTGGCGCGGGATAGCAATCAGCCCCAGCATTTT
cdr3_aa: CASGLVVARDSNQPQHF

clone_size: NA
j_call: TRBJ2-7
v_call: TRBV6-5
d_call: TRBD1
cdr3_nt: TGTGCCAGCAGTTACTCCGGGCCAGGGGGAATGTGGGAGCAGTACTTC
cdr3_aa: CASSYSGPGGMWEQYF

clone_size: NA
j_call: TRBJ2-2
v_call: TRBV19
d_call: TRBD1
cdr3_nt: TGTGCCAGTAGTAAGGGGGACAGGGACACCGGGGAGCTGTTTTTT
cdr3_aa: CASSKGDRDTGELFF

clone_size: NA
j_call: TRBJ1-1
v_call: TRBV6-5
d_call: TRBD1
cdr3_nt: TGTGCCAGCACCCCGGGGACAGGGGAGGCTTTCTTT
cdr3_aa: CASTPGTGEAFF

clone_size: NA
j_call: TRBJ1-4
v_call: TRBV19
d_call: NA
cdr3_nt: TGTGCCAGTAAACGTCCGAGTGGTGAAAAACTGTTTTTT
cdr3_aa: CASKRPSGEKLFF

clone_size: NA
j_call: TRBJ1-5
v_call: TRBV19
d_call: TRBD1
cdr3_nt: TGTGCCAGTAGTGGGTCAGGGGGTAGTCAGCCCCAGAATTTT
cdr3_aa: CASSGSGGSQPQNF

clone_size: NA
j_call: TRBJ2-5
v_call: TRBV6-6
d_call: TRBD1
cdr3_nt: TGTGCCACCCGGACAGGGCCAGAGACCCAGTACTTC
cdr3_aa: CATRTGPETQYF

clone_size: NA
j_call: TRBJ2-1
v_call: TRBV2
d_call: NA
cdr3_nt: TGTGCCAGCACTCGGGATTTTGAGTACAATGAGCAGTTCTTC
cdr3_aa: CASTRDFEYNEQFF

clone_size: NA
j_call: TRBJ2-7
v_call: TRBV11-2
d_call: NA
cdr3_nt: TGTGCCATCACGGCCCCTACAGAGGGAAAGTACTTC
cdr3_aa: CAITAPTEGKYF

clone_size: NA
j_call: TRBJ2-2
v_call: TRBV28
d_call: NA
cdr3_nt: TGTGCCAGCAGTCCAGCGGGCGCGAACACCGGGGAGCTGTTTTTT
cdr3_aa: CASSPAGANTGELFF

clone_size: NA
j_call: TRBJ1-2
v_call: TRBV19
d_call: NA
cdr3_nt: TGTGCCAGTAGTATGGGCTCAGGGAATGGCTACCCCTTC
cdr3_aa: CASSMGSGNGYPF

clone_size: NA
j_call: TRBJ2-1
v_call: TRBV10-3
d_call: TRBD2
cdr3_nt: TGTGCCATCAGTGAGGGACTAGCGGGAGGGAATGAGCAGTTCTTC
cdr3_aa: CAISEGLAGGNEQFF

clone_size: NA
j_call: TRBJ2-7
v_call: TRBV12-2
d_call: NA
cdr3_nt: TGTGCAAGTCGCAAAGGCAGGGGGCGATACGAGCAGTACTTC
cdr3_aa: CASRKGRGRYEQYF

clone_size: few
j_call: TRBJ2-7
v_call: TRBV29-1
d_call: TRBD2
cdr3_nt: TGCAGCGTTGAGACTAGCGGGAGGGGCGAGCAGTACTTC
cdr3_aa: CSVETSGRGEQYF

clone_size: NA
j_call: TRBJ2-7
v_call: TRBV5-6
d_call: TRBD1
cdr3_nt: TGTGCCAGCAGCTTGGGAGGGGGCAGTTACGAGCAGTACTTC
cdr3_aa: CASSLGGGSYEQYF

clone_size: NA
j_call: TRBJ2-3
v_call: TRBV9
d_call: TRBD2
cdr3_nt: TGTGCCAGCAGCCCGGGGACTAGCGGGGCTACAGATACGCAGTATTTT
cdr3_aa: CASSPGTSGATDTQYF

clone_size: few
j_call: TRBJ1-1
v_call: TRBV7-6
d_call: NA
cdr3_nt: TGTGCCAGCAGCGAACAGGGTTCCAACACTGAAGCTTTCTTT
cdr3_aa: CASSEQGSNTEAFF

clone_size: NA
j_call: TRBJ1-2
v_call: TRBV4-3
d_call: TRBD1
cdr3_nt: TGCGCCAGCAGCCTCAACATCAACCCCCGGGACAGGTGGGGCTACACCTTC
cdr3_aa: CASSLNINPRDRWGYTF

clone_size: NA
j_call: TRBJ1-2
v_call: TRBV4-1
d_call: NA
cdr3_nt: TGCGCCAGCAGCCTTTTTACTTCAGGGTCTAACTATGGCTACACCTTC
cdr3_aa: CASSLFTSGSNYGYTF

clone_size: NA
j_call: TRBJ1-5
v_call: TRBV19
d_call: NA
cdr3_nt: TGTGCCAGTAGTGGCCGGGTCGATAACCCCAATCAGCCCCAGAATTTT
cdr3_aa: CASSGRVDNPNQPQNF

clone_size: NA
j_call: TRBJ2-1
v_call: TRBV29-1
d_call: TRBD1
cdr3_nt: TGCAGCGTTGAAGATCCTATTACCGGGACAGGCCCTTACAATGAGCAGTTCTTC
cdr3_aa: CSVEDPITGTGPYNEQFF

clone_size: NA
j_call: TRBJ2-7
v_call: TRBV16
d_call: TRBD2
cdr3_nt: TGTGCCAGCAGCGAACTAGCGGGAGAAATCTCCTACGAGCAGTACTTC
cdr3_aa: CASSELAGEISYEQYF